This T cell receptor (beta chain) was documented in a study of blood T cells in healthy people across ages (dated by TCRdb to the mid-2010s). For the study in its entirety: In model experiments, template switching captured roughly one uniquely barcoded TCR beta cDNA molecule for every two T cells. The study analyzed two additional independent replicas of 1 million unique cDNA reads from the same blood draw for two donors, one aged 18 to 30 and one aged 80 or older. Four age groups were formed from the donors: young (average 16 years), middle-aged (approximately 42), aged (under 70) and long-lived (about 80). Age-related changes in TCR beta repertoire diversity were measured in the study by deep sequencing normalized with unique cDNA molecular identifiers. To avoid experimental bias, donors of different ages were distributed randomly across sequencing lanes.

V loses 6 bases, J loses 11 bases, and the germline ends lie 19 bases apart. The CDR3 contains 13 residues, cysteine and phenylalanine counted. Only the CDR3 DNA stays, 39 bases, in frame from base 1. The germline V gene gives CDR1 as MGHDK and CDR2 as SYGVNS. Broad study findings and their caveats: Compared with the aged group, more naive CD4+ T cells, fewer expanded clones and increased TCR diversity were shown by the long-lived group, suggesting age selection. As age increased, observed TCR beta diversity per million T cells dropped in a roughly linear way, and a significant reduction was already evident by age about 36. There was a strong correlation between observed TCR beta diversity and the percentage of naive T cells measured by flow cytometry. Estimates of total diversity based on one million sequenced T cells were regarded as lower bounds and as underestimates. Conclusive comparison of naive and antigen-experienced compartments was prevented by the profiling of bulk unsorted PBMCs. Because donor CMV infection status was unknown, age-related changes in expanded clonotypes were potentially confounded.

Systemically healthy Caucasian individuals from Russia, roughly 40 in total and aged about 6 to 95 years, were included as donors. Each donor gave ten milliliters of peripheral blood, collected into EDTA-treated Vacutainer tubes. Ficoll-Paque density-gradient centrifugation was used to isolate PBMCs, with at least 6.5 million per sample. Total RNA was extracted from PBMCs with Trizol reagent, with at least 5 micrograms obtained per sample. For every donor, flow cytometry on a PBMC aliquot measured the percentage of naive CD45RAhigh/CD27high T cells. The library came from 5' RACE. Sequenced on an Illumina HiSeq 2500. A second PCR of roughly 7 to 11 cycles was performed with a sample-barcoded 5' primer and a J-beta primer mix. A template-switch 5' adaptor carrying 12 random nucleotides introduced a unique molecular identifier onto each TCR beta cDNA molecule. At least 3 million CDR3-containing paired-end reads were obtained from each sample. The Mint cDNA synthesis kit, primed by a TRBC-specific oligonucleotide, was used to synthesize first-strand cDNA from all RNA. Following uracil-DNA glycosylase treatment, all cDNA underwent a first 18-cycle PCR with the universal primers M1SS and BC2_uni_R. As for the authors' bioinformatics: For normalization, 1 million high-quality reads were randomly selected from each sample, with every read carrying a distinct molecular identifier. Reads sharing molecular identifiers were discarded rather than binned into consensus sequences. MiTCR, run with a Q25 quality threshold and the strictest error-elimination algorithm, handled CDR3 identification, clonotype clustering and error correction. A nonparametric unseen species model with Euler transformation was used to estimate a lower bound on total TCR beta diversity. TCRdb's own reprocessing of the public reads used fastp at Q25 and MiXCR and kept productive beta chains. CDR3 protein duplicates are merged, each entry listing the most common genes and DNA. The V and J calls reflect TCRdb's pipeline rather than the authors' work. Recorded for this sample are 1.5 million to 1.9 million distinct CDR3 sequences; roughly two fifths of them occurred a single time. The top ten hold about 4% of the sample.

A remark on this clonotype: Its recognized antigen is unknown. No base-level quality is on record; no much larger clone is a single base apart.

The sequenced material came from blood. The receptor comes from a woman in her late teens or twenties in good health. The chain couples TRBV25-1 to TRBJ2-5, with no reliable assignment of the D segment. The bases read TGTGCCAGCAGCGCGGCCTATCTAGATGAGCAGTACTTC. It specifies CASSAAYLDEQYF. Reference TRBV25-1 and TRBJ2-5 proteins supply the regions before and after the CDR3; the full variable domain is: EADIYQTPRYLVIGTGKKITLECSQTMGHDKMYWYQQDPGMELHLIHYSYGVNSTEKGDLSSESTVSRIRTEHFPLTLESARPSHTSQYLCASSAAYLDEQYFGPGTRLLVL.